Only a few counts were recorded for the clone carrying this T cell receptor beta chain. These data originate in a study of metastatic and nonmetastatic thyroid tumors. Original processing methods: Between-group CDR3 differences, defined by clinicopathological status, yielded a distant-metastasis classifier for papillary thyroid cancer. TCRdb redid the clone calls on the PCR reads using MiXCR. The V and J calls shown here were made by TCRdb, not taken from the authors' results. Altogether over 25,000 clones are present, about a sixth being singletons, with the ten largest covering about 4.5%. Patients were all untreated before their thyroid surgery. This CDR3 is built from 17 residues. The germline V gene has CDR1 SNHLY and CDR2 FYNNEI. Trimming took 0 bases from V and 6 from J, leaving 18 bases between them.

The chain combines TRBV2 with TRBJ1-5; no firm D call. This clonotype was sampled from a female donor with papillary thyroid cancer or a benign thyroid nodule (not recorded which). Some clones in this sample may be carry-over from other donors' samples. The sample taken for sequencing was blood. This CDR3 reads CASSEAFVPGGSQPQHF. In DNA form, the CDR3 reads TGTGCCAGCAGTGAAGCTTTTGTCCCTGGTGGGAGTCAGCCCCAGCATTTT. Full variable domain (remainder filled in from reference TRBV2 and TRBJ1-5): EPEVTQTPSHQVTQMGQEVILRCVPISNHLYFYWYRQILGQKVEFLVSFYNNEISEKSEIFDDQFSVERPDGSNFTLKIRSTKLEDSAMYFCASSEAFVPGGSQPQHFGDGTRLSIL.